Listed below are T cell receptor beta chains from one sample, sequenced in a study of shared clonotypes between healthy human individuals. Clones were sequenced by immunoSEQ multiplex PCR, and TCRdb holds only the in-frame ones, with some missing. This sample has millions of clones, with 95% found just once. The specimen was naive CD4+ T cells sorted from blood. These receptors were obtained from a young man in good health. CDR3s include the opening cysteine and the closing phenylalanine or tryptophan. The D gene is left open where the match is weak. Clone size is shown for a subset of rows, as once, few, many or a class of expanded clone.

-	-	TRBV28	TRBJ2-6	TGTGCCAGCAGTTTATGGCAGGGGAATCCACTAAACCACTCTGGGGCCAACGTCCTGACTTTC	CASSLWQGNPLNHSGANVLTF
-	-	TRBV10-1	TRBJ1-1	TGCGCCACTTCGACGGGGCTGAACACTGAAGCTTTCTTT	CATSTGLNTEAFF
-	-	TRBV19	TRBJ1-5	TGTGCCAGTAGCCGTCGGGGGGAAATTGATCAGCCCCAGCATTTT	CASSRRGEIDQPQHF
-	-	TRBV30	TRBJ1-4	TGTGCCTGGAGTGTATTAAGGCCGTTCTCCGGGACTCGTATTGAAAAACTGTTTTTT	CAWSVLRPFSGTRIEKLFF
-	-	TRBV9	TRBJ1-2	TGTGCCAGCAGCGTGGAGGGAGGTAATGGCTACACCTTC	CASSVEGGNGYTF
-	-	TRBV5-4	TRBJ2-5	TGTGCCAGCAGCCCAGGGACCGCCGCGTACCAAGAGACCCAGTACTTC	CASSPGTAAYQETQYF
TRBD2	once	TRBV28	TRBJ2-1	TGTGCCAGTAGTATGTGGGGACTAGCGGGATACAATGAGCAGTTCTTC	CASSMWGLAGYNEQFF
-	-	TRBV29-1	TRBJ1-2	TGCAGCGTTGAATCCGGGGGCCAAGCTAACTATGGCTACACCTTC	CSVESGGQANYGYTF
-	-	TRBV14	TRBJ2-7	TGTGCCAGCAGCCAAAGAGCGGGCTACGAGCAGTACTTC	CASSQRAGYEQYF
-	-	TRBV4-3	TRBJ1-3	TGCGCCAGCAGCCAAGATACTGGCTCTGGAAACACCATATATTTT	CASSQDTGSGNTIYF
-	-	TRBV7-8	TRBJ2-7	TGTGCCAGCAGCTATCTAAGCTACGAGCAGTACTTC	CASSYLSYEQYF
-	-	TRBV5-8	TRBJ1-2	TGTGCCAGCAGCTTGAGACGTCAGGACTATGGCTACACCTTC	CASSLRRQDYGYTF
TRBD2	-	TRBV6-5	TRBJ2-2	TGTGCCAGCAGTTACTGGCTAGCGGGCAACACCGGGGAGCTGTTTTTT	CASSYWLAGNTGELFF
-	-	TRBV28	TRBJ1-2	TGTGCCAGCAGCCCTAGGTCCGGCTACACCTTC	CASSPRSGYTF
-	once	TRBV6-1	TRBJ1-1	TGTGCCAGCAGTGCCTTAACAGATTTGAACACTGAAGCTTTCTTT	CASSALTDLNTEAFF
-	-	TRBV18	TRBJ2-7	TGTGCCAGCTCACCACCGATGTTACCCTACGAGCAGTACTTC	CASSPPMLPYEQYF
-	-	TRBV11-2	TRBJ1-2	TGTGCCAGCAGCTTATTTGGGGGGACTAACTATGGCTACACCTTC	CASSLFGGTNYGYTF
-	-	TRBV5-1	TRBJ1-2	TGCGCCAGCAGCTTGGACAGGCGTGGCTACACCTTC	CASSLDRRGYTF
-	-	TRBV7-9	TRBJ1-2	TGTGCCAGCAGCTTGCCGGTTGGAGGCTACACCTTC	CASSLPVGGYTF
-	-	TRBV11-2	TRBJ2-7	TGTGCCAGCAGCTTTTGGGACTTCTCCTACGAGCAGTACTTC	CASSFWDFSYEQYF
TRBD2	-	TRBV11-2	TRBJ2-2	TGTGCCAGCAGCTCCTTAGCGGGAGAGAAAGCCGGGGAGCTGTTTTTT	CASSSLAGEKAGELFF
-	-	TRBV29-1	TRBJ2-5	TGCAGCGTTGAAGAGCAAAGGGGTGGGCTAACCCAGTACTTC	CSVEEQRGGLTQYF
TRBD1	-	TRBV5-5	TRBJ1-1	TGTGCCAGCAGCTCGGCGAAGACAGGGGTGAACACTGAAGCTTTCTTT	CASSSAKTGVNTEAFF
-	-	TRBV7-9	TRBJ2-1	TGTGCCAGCAGCTTAGAAGGGACAAAGAACAATGAGCAGTTCTTC	CASSLEGTKNNEQFF
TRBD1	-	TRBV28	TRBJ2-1	TGTGCCAGCAGTTCCCCGGGACAGCGCGATGAGCAGTTCTTC	CASSSPGQRDEQFF
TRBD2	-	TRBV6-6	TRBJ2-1	TGTGCCACCAGTGGTCCGGGGGGGCCGATCAATGAGCAGTTCTTC	CATSGPGGPINEQFF
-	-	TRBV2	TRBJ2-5	TGTGCCAGCAGTGACCCCGCGGGACCCGGCCTAGAGACCCAGTACTTC	CASSDPAGPGLETQYF
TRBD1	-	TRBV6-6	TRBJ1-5	TGTGCCAGCAGGGGACCTTGGGACAGGGGGAAACAGCCCCAGCATTTT	CASRGPWDRGKQPQHF
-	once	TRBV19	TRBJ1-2	TGTGCCAGTAGTATAGGACAGGTAAATGGCGGCTACACCTTC	CASSIGQVNGGYTF
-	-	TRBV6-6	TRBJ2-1	TGTGCCAGCAGTTCTGTGGTGTCGGTCTCCTACAATGAGCAGTTCTTC	CASSSVVSVSYNEQFF
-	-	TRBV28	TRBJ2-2	TGTGCCAGCAGGGACAGCAACACCGGGGAGCTGTTTTTT	CASRDSNTGELFF
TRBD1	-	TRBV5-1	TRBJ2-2	TGCGCCAGCAACCGGGACAGTTCCACCGGGGAGCTGTTTTTT	CASNRDSSTGELFF
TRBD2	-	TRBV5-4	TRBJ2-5	TGTGCCAGCAGCTCCAGACTAGCGGGAACAGAGACCCAGTACTTC	CASSSRLAGTETQYF
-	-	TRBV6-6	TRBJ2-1	TGTGCCAGCAGTTACGGGCCTCATAGTGGTAATGAGCAGTTCTTC	CASSYGPHSGNEQFF
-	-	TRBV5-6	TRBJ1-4	TGTGCCAGCAGCTTGTGGGCCGGATTGGGGGCGTCTAGGGAAAAACTGTTTTTT	CASSLWAGLGASREKLFF
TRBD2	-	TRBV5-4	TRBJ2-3	TGTGCCAGCAGCACTCCAGCGGGGGTCGCAGATACGCAGTATTTT	CASSTPAGVADTQYF
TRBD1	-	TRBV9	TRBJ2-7	TGTGCCAGCAGCGTAGTCGGGGACAGCACCTACGAGCAGTACTTC	CASSVVGDSTYEQYF
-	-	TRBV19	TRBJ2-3	TGTGCCAGTGGTCGAACAGATACGCAGTATTTT	CASGRTDTQYF
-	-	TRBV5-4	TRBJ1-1	TGTGCCAGCAGCTGGCGACAGGTAGCAAACACTGAAGCTTTCTTT	CASSWRQVANTEAFF
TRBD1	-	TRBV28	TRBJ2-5	TGTGCCAGCAACTCGGGACAGGGGCGCCAAGAGACCCAGTACTTC	CASNSGQGRQETQYF
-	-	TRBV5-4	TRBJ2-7	TGTGCCAGCAGCTTGGACTACAAGACCTACGAGCAGTACTTC	CASSLDYKTYEQYF
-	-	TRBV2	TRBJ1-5	TGTGCCAGCAGTTCAAGGGGTGGCAATCAGCCCCAGCATTTT	CASSSRGGNQPQHF
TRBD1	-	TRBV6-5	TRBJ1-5	TGTGCCAGCAGAGACAGGGGGAAAAGCAATCAGCCCCAGCATTTT	CASRDRGKSNQPQHF
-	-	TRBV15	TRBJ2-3	TGTGCCACCAGCAGAGACCGGGGTGATACGCAGTATTTT	CATSRDRGDTQYF
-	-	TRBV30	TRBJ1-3	TGTGCCTGGAGCCGACAGGACAGCTCTGGAAACACCATATATTTT	CAWSRQDSSGNTIYF
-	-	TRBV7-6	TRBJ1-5	TGTGCCAGCAGCTTAGCCGTTGGCAATCAGCCCCAGCATTTT	CASSLAVGNQPQHF
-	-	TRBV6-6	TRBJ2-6	TGTGCCAGCAGTTACGGCAGGGGCTCTGGGGCCAACGTCCTGACTTTC	CASSYGRGSGANVLTF
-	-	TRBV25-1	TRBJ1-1	TGTGCCAGCAGTGATAGTAGGGTCCCGAACACTGAAGCTTTCTTT	CASSDSRVPNTEAFF
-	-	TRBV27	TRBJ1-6	TGTGCCAGCAGTCTTACCGCGGGGAATTCACCCCTCCACTTT	CASSLTAGNSPLHF
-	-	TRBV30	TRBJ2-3	TGTGCCTGGAGTGTAGGCGGTTCCACAGATACGCAGTATTTT	CAWSVGGSTDTQYF
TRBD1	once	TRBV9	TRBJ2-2	TGTGCCAGCAGCGCGCACACAGGGGGGAACACCGGGGAGCTGTTTTTT	CASSAHTGGNTGELFF
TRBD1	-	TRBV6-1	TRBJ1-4	TGTGCCAGCAGGAACCTGGACAGGGGTGAAAAACTGTTTTTT	CASRNLDRGEKLFF
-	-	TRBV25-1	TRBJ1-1	TGTGCCAGTCGCCGGGACACTTCGAACACTGAAGCTTTCTTT	CASRRDTSNTEAFF
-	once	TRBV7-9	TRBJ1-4	TGTGCCAGCAGCTTAAACAGGGACGGGGAAAAACTGTTTTTT	CASSLNRDGEKLFF